Described below is a single TCR beta chain sequence and its context. Its specificity is unknown. This record comes from a study of cytomegalovirus exposure and HLA in healthy donors. Study findings and constraints: Equally common other TCR beta chains were less clonally expanded than HLA-associated ones, a later analysis found. There were some public TCRs occurring in many donors, but most TCR sequences were rare.

Primers included in the PCR were 60 Vbeta and 13 Jbeta primers. TCRdb keeps only in-frame clones here, not all; method: immunoSEQ multiplex PCR. There are under 200,000 clones in the sample; 68% occur only once, and 2.8% lies in the top ten. The source is a woman aged 40 to 55 in good health and CMV-seropositive. Sample: PBMCs.

DNA of the CDR3: TGTGCCAGCAGCGTAGGAGGTGGAACTAATGAAAAACTGTTTTTT. It encodes CASSVGGGTNEKLFF. The gene calls are TRBV9 and TRBJ1-4; D remains unclear. Trimming pared 0 bases from V and 1 base from J, leaving 7 bases between. The CDR3 runs 15 residues. Germline-derived CDR1 and CDR2 are SGDLS and YYNGEE.